These T cell receptor beta chains were read from a single sample in a study of response to subunit inactivated influenza vaccine. TCRdb fed the RT-PCR reads into MiXCR, producing one record per CDR3 protein. The sample lists more than 550,000 distinct CDR3 sequences; 10% to 15% were seen once. The sequencing here drew on PBMCs from blood, taken on the day of vaccination. All receptors derive from a man aged 50 to 60 who received an inactivated influenza vaccine. Each CDR3 is given with its conserved first and last residue. Each record gives: CDR3 length, D gene, V gene, clone size, J gene, CDR3 DNA, CDR3 protein. D genes are given only for firm matches. Only some rows state a clone size, as once, few, many or a class for expanded clones.

>17|NA|TRBV20-1|few|TRBJ2-1
TGCAGTGCTAGAGTCAGAAGACTCAGAGTCTCCTACAATGAGCAGTTCTTC
CSARVRRLRVSYNEQFF
>15|NA|TRBV7-9|NA|TRBJ1-5
TGTGCCAGCAGCTTAGGGTCGTCTAGCAATCAGCCCCAGCATTTT
CASSLGSSSNQPQHF
>17|NA|TRBV20-1|few|TRBJ1-5
TGCAGTGCTAGAGCTTGGGGTCTTACCCGTAGCACTCAGCCCCAGCATTTT
CSARAWGLTRSTQPQHF
>17|TRBD1|TRBV28|NA|TRBJ2-6
TGTGCCAGCAGCCCCACCCAAGGACAGGGAGCGCGTAACGTCCTGACTTTC
CASSPTQGQGARNVLTF
>14|TRBD2|TRBV2|few|TRBJ2-3
TGTGCCAGCAGGCTAGCGGAGACCACAGATACGCAGTATTTT
CASRLAETTDTQYF
>12|NA|TRBV20-1|NA|TRBJ1-2
TGCAGTGCTAGAGTTGGGGGCTCTGGCTACACCTTC
CSARVGGSGYTF
>11|NA|TRBV18|NA|TRBJ1-5
TGTGCCAGCTCACCACCCCAGCCCCAGCATTTT
CASSPPQPQHF
>17|TRBD2|TRBV3-1|few|TRBJ2-1
TGTGCCAGCAGCAAGGTACCGACTAGCGGGGGGAAAAGTGAGCAGTTCTTC
CASSKVPTSGGKSEQFF
>14|NA|TRBV3-1|NA|TRBJ1-1
TGTGCCAGCAGCCAAGTTCAGTCGAACACTGAAGCTTTCTTT
CASSQVQSNTEAFF
>15|NA|TRBV5-1|few|TRBJ2-5
TGCGCCAGCAGCTTGGAAGGGGCAGCCCAAGAGACCCAGTACTTC
CASSLEGAAQETQYF
>17|TRBD2|TRBV7-8|NA|TRBJ2-1
TGTGCCAGCAGCCCCCGTCTAGCGGGTAGCTCCTACAATGAGCAGTTCTTC
CASSPRLAGSSYNEQFF
>15|NA|TRBV11-2|NA|TRBJ1-2
TGTGCCAGCAGCTTCCGGGCCTCGATGTCCTATGGCTACACCTTC
CASSFRASMSYGYTF
>14|TRBD1|TRBV12-3/TRBV12-4|many|TRBJ2-2
TGTGCCAGTTACAGGGGATTGAACACCGGGGAGCTGTTTTTT
CASYRGLNTGELFF
>12|NA|TRBV5-6|few|TRBJ2-7
TGTGCCAGCAGCTTCGGCCCCGTGGAGCAGTACTTC
CASSFGPVEQYF
>13|NA|TRBV28|NA|TRBJ2-1
TGTGCCAGCAGTTTCCGAGACTACGATTCCCGGTTCTTC
CASSFRDYDSRFF
>15|NA|TRBV11-3|NA|TRBJ2-3
TGTGCCAGCAGCTTAGGGTCCGGGACCACAGATACGCAGTATTTT
CASSLGSGTTDTQYF
>16|NA|TRBV20-1|few|TRBJ2-1
TGCAGTGCTAGTGCGAGGGGGTCGAGCTCCTACAATGAGCAGTTCTTC
CSASARGSSSYNEQFF
>16|TRBD2|TRBV7-2|NA|TRBJ2-1
TGTGCCAGCAGCCTTCAAGCGGGGGGGTTCTACAATGAGCAGTTCTTC
CASSLQAGGFYNEQFF
>14|TRBD2|TRBV10-2|NA|TRBJ2-3
TGCGCCAGCGGGGCGGGAGAAAACCCAGATACGCAGTATTTT
CASGAGENPDTQYF
>15|NA|TRBV10-3|few|TRBJ1-5
TGTGCCATCAGTGACTCCCCAGGAAGCAATCAGCCCCAGCATTTT
CAISDSPGSNQPQHF
>17|TRBD2|TRBV4-2|NA|TRBJ2-7
TGTGCCAGCAGCCGCCAAACCTTGGCGGGGGGAACCTACGAGCAGTACTTC
CASSRQTLAGGTYEQYF
>15|TRBD1|TRBV12-3/TRBV12-4|NA|TRBJ2-7
TGTGCCAGCGGGCGTCAGGGGGCGACAGTCGACGAGCAGTACTTC
CASGRQGATVDEQYF
>15|NA|TRBV7-8|many|TRBJ1-1
TGTGCCAGCAGCTTAGCGCTAATGTCTGGCACTGAAGCTTTCTTT
CASSLALMSGTEAFF
>16|NA|TRBV6-5|few|TRBJ2-4
TGTGCCAGCAGTTACCAAGCCCACAGCTCCAAAAACATTCAGTACTTC
CASSYQAHSSKNIQYF
>18|NA|TRBV5-1|NA|TRBJ2-1
TGCGCCAGCAGCTCCCAGGAGTACAGGCTAAGCTCCTACAATGAGCAGTTCTTC
CASSSQEYRLSSYNEQFF
>17|TRBD2|TRBV4-3|few|TRBJ2-4
TGCGCCAGCAGCCAAGAGGTCGGGGGGAGTGCCGGGGACATTCAGTACTTC
CASSQEVGGSAGDIQYF
>15|NA|TRBV5-1|NA|TRBJ2-7
TGCGCCAGCAGCAGGACCTCCCGGTCTGATTCCGAGCAGTACTTC
CASSRTSRSDSEQYF
>14|TRBD1|TRBV20-1|many|TRBJ2-1
TGCAGTGCTCAGGACAGGAGCTCCTACAATGAGCAGTTCTTC
CSAQDRSSYNEQFF
>16|NA|TRBV5-1|NA|TRBJ2-3
TGCGCCAGCAGCTTGGCAGTAGCGTCTAGCACAGATACGCAGTATTTT
CASSLAVASSTDTQYF
>12|TRBD1|TRBV29-1|NA|TRBJ2-2
TGCAGCGGTGACAGGGGCACCGGGGAGCTGTTTTTT
CSGDRGTGELFF
>18|NA|TRBV4-2|NA|TRBJ2-5
TGTGCCAGCAGCCAAGATGTAATGGACAGCAGCAGGGGGGGGACCCAGTACTTC
CASSQDVMDSSRGGTQYF
>15|NA|TRBV5-6|NA|TRBJ2-5
TGTGCCAGCAGCTTGTACGGGGGTGCGCGAGAGACCCAGTACTTC
CASSLYGGARETQYF